This note documents a single T cell receptor beta chain sequence. Antigen unknown. The source of the sample is a study of Ad26.COV2.S vaccination and SARS-CoV-2 variants. Study-level information: The vaccine Ad26.COV2.S was put into the muscle once, or twice with 56 days between.

This CDR3 region has 12 residues. The ends lost 6 bases at V and 5 bases at J; junction bases unmatched: 3. Treatment meaning: 15 to 20 received Ad26.COV2.S at low or high dose, single or two shots; about 5 received placebo; per-sample allocation not given. On day 63 after the first injection, vaccine and placebo recipients gave samples. Sequencing was performed with immunoSEQ multiplex PCR; in TCRdb, only in-frame clones are kept and a portion is missing. Of fewer than 400,000 clones listed, approximately 90% are singletons. Study-wide points: Vaccinated and placebo-treated recipients had similar non-spike TCR breadth. Breadth, reportedly substantial, characterized the spike-specific CD8+ and CD4+ T cell responses after vaccination.

V and J are TRBV12-3 or TRBV12-4 and TRBJ2-5; 7 positions match TRBD1. The clonotype was recovered from a person between 18 and 65 years old who received the Ad26.COV2.S COVID-19 vaccine or a placebo. The sample consisted of peripheral blood, taken in a trial of Ad26.COV2.S vaccine versus placebo. CDR3 bases: TGTGCCAGCAGCCCACAGGGGGAGACCCAGTACTTC. As protein: CASSPQGETQYF.